Below are 8 T cell receptor beta chains sequenced from a single sample in a study of T-cell reconstitution after alpha-beta-depleted transplantation in children. Preparation of the TCRbeta library involved a method that used unique molecular identifiers. TCRdb reprocessed the PCR reads with MiXCR, giving one entry per CDR3 protein. Of around 440,000 distinct CDR3 sequences detected, about 10% appear once; the ten largest clones hold around 2%. The sample consisted of PBMCs, taken before TCRalphabeta/CD19-depleted stem cell transplant. The origin of the receptors is a child younger than 10 with inherited bone marrow failure, due to receive a stem cell transplant.

This clonotype was seen repeatedly, ten times or more. The gene calls are TRBV28 and TRBJ1-1; TRBD1 aligns across 7 bases. Germline CDR1 reads MDHEN; CDR2 reads SYDVKM. This CDR3 is built from 15 residues. V lost 5 bases, J lost 4 bases, and 10 bases stayed unmatched. CDR3 protein: CASSPRGSGGTEAFF. CDR3 sequence (DNA): TGTGCCAGCAGTCCCAGGGGGTCAGGTGGCACTGAAGCTTTCTTT.

As to this clonotype: Sequence at one end of the junction differs from germline and may be a read error. The rearrangement links TRBV3-1 to TRBJ1-4, with a weak D call TRBD1 (5 bases). Germline loops: CDR1 LGHDT, CDR2 YNNKEL (reference sequence). The CDR3 is 17 amino acids. The CDR3 nucleotides are TGTGCCAGCTGCCAAGATATATTAGGGACCCGCGGCGAAAAACTGTTTTTT. As protein: CASCQDILGTRGEKLFF.

Many counts were recorded for this clonotype. The chain is built from TRBV9 and TRBJ2-1; 12 bases map to TRBD2. Germline trimming cut 5 bases from V and 3 bases from J; bases unmatched to any gene: 12. Germline V gives CDR1 SGDLS, CDR2 YYNGEE. The CDR3 has 18 residues. The CDR3 DNA sequence: TGTGCCAGCAGTCCCTGGCCGGCGACTAGCGGGGGCTACAATGAGCAGTTCTTC. This sequence encodes CASSPWPATSGGYNEQFF.

This clonotype was seen more than once but under ten times. The V call is TRBV20-1, the J call TRBJ2-2; 7 nucleotides match TRBD2. This CDR3 is 16 amino acids long. Per the germline V gene, CDR1 is DFQATT and CDR2 is SNEGSKA (reference sequence). J gave up 1 base and V 0 bases, and 5 bases lay outside the gene matches. The CDR3 DNA sequence: TGCAGTGCTAGAGATCTGGCTAGCGGGAACACCGGGGAGCTGTTTTTT. This translates into CSARDLASGNTGELFF.

This clonotype was picked up many times. The chain uses TRBV29-1 and TRBJ1-1, with D maybe TRBD1 (5 bases). V shed 5 bases and J shed 0 bases, with 7 bases lying between them. Germline values: CDR1 SQVTM, CDR2 ANQGSEA. The CDR3 spans 12 residues. The CDR3 here is CSVRGLNTEAFF. DNA of the CDR3: TGCAGCGTTAGGGGCCTGAACACTGAAGCTTTCTTT.

This sequence joins TRBV12-3 or TRBV12-4 and TRBJ1-2; TRBD1 matches 9 bases. The CDR3 loop spans 15 amino acids. The trim removed 8 bases at V and 4 bases at J, leaving 11 bases unmatched. The CDR3 region is CASSPTGTGIYGYTF. CDR3 coding DNA: TGTGCCAGCTCCCCCACCGGGACAGGGATCTATGGCTACACCTTC.

V gene TRBV20-1 combines with J gene TRBJ2-7; D unresolved. V lost 5 bases to trimming and J lost 7 bases, with 15 bases between them. The CDR3 is 12 residues long. CDR1 is DFQATT and CDR2 is SNEGSKA in the germline V gene (reference sequence). The CDR3: CSARGVAWEQYF. CDR3 sequence (DNA): TGCAGTGCTCGAGGCGTGGCGTGGGAGCAGTACTTC.

This clonotype has at least ten counts. The chain is built from TRBV12-3 or TRBV12-4 and TRBJ2-1, with D maybe TRBD2 (6 bases). The length of the CDR3 is 14 residues. The germline V and J ends were trimmed by 5 bases and 7 bases, with 15 bases remaining between them. CDR3 amino acids: CASSPPGTPNEQFF. CDR3 coding DNA: TGTGCCAGCAGTCCACCGGGGACTCCGAATGAGCAGTTCTTC.